This record looks at one T cell receptor beta chain sequence and its context. These data are taken from a study of blood T cell repertoires in COVID-19. The overall study: Samples taken during acute and convalescent COVID-19 were collected in the United States, Italy and Spain. T cells, B-cell-depleted T cells, or PBMCs provided the cDNA or gDNA that served as material.

In the original workflow: Amplifying reference gene primers gave estimates of nucleated cell counts. Profiling relied on immunoSEQ multiplex PCR, and the TCRdb table lists in-frame clones only, not all of them. The DNA gave D and trimming, while V, J and clone size come from that table. Of more than 130,000 clones listed, roughly 80% were seen once; the top ten hold under 10%. The sequence was obtained from a woman aged 80 or older in a cohort sampled during active or convalescent COVID-19. The specimen was peripheral blood.

CDR3 region: CASSVNTGTGDTQYF. In nucleotides, the CDR3 is TGTGCCAGCAGCGTCAATACCGGGACAGGAGATACGCAGTATTTT. This sequence joins TRBV9 and TRBJ2-3; 8 bases align to TRBD1. J gave up 5 bases and V 2 bases, and 7 bases lay outside the gene matches. The germline V gene has CDR1 SGDLS and CDR2 YYNGEE. This CDR3 region has 15 residues. Full variable domain (missing parts from reference TRBV9 and TRBJ2-3): DSGVTQTPKHLITATGQRVTLRCSPRSGDLSVYWYQQSLDQGLQFLIQYYNGEERAKGNILERFSAQQFPDLHSELNLSSLELGDSALYFCASSVNTGTGDTQYFGPGTRLTVL.